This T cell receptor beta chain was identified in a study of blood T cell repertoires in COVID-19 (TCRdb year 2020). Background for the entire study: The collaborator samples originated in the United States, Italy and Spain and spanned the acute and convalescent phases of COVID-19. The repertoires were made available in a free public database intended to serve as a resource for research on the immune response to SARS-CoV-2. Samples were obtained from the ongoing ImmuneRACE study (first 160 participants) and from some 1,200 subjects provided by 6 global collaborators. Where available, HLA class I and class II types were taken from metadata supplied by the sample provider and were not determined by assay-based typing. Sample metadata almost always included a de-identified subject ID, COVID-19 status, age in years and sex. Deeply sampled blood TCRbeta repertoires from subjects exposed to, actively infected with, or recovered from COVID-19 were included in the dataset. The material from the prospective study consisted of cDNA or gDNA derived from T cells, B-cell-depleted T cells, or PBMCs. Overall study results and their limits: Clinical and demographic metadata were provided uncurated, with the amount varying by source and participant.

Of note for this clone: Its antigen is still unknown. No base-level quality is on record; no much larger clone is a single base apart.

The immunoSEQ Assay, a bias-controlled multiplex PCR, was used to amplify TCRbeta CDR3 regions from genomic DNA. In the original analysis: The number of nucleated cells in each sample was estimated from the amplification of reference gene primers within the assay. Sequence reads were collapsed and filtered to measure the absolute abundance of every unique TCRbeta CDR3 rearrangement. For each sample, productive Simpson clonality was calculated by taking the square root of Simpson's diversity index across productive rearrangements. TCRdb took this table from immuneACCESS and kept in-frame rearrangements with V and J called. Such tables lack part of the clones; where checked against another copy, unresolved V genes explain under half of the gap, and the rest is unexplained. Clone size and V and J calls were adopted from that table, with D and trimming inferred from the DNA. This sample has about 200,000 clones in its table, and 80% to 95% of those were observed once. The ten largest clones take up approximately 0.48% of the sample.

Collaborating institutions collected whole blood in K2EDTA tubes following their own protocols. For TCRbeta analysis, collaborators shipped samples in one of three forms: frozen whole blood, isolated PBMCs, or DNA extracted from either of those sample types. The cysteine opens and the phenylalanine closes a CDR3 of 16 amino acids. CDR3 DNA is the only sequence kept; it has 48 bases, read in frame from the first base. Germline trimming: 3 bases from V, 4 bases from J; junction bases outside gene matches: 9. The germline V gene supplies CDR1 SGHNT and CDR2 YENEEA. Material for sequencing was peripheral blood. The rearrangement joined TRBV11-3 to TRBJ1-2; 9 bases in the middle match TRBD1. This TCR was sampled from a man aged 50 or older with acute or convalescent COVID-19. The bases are TGTGCCAGCAGCTTCGTTACCGGGACAGGGACCTATGGCTACACCTTC. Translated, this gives CASSFVTGTGTYGYTF.